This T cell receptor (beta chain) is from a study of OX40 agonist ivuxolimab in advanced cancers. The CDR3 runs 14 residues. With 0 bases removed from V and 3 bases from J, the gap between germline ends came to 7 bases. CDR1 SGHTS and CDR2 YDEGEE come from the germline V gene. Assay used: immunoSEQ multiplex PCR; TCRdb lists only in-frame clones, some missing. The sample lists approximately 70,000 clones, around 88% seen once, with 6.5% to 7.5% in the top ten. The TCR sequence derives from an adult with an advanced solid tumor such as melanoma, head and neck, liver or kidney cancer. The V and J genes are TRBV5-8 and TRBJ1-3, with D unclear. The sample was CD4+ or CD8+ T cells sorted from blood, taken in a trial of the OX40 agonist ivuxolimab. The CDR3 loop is CASSLVAIGNTIYF. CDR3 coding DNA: TGTGCCAGCAGCTTGGTGGCAATTGGAAACACCATATATTTT.